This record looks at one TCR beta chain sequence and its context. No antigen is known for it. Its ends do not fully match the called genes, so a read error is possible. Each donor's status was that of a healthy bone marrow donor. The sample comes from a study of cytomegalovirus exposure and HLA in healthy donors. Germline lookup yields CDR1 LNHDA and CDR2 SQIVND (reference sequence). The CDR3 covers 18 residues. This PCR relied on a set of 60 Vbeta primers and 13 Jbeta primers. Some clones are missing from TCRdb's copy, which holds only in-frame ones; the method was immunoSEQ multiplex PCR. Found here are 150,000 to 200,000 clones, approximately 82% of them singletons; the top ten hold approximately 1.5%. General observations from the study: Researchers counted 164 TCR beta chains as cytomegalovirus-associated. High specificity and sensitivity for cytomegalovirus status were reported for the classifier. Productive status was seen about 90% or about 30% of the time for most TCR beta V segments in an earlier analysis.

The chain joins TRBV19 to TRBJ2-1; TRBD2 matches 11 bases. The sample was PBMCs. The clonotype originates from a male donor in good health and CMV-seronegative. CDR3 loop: CAPFPGTSGSRGLDEQFF. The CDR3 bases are TGCGCACCTTTTCCAGGTACTAGCGGGAGCCGGGGGCTCGATGAGCAGTTCTTC.